Listed here are 10 T cell receptor beta chains from one sample, sequenced in a study of blood T cell repertoires in COVID-19. Method: immunoSEQ multiplex PCR; TCRdb's copy keeps in-frame clones and lacks some. This table holds roughly 130,000 clones, about 83% found once. Specimen: PBMCs or T cells enriched from blood (not recorded which). All receptors come from a woman between 25 and 40 years old who had recovered from COVID-19.

V is TRBV6-2 or TRBV6-3 and J is TRBJ1-3; D might be TRBD1 (6 bases). Between the trimmed V and J ends, which lost 6 bases and 0 bases, there was a span of 24 bases. The V gene's germline CDR1 is MNHEY and CDR2 SVGEGT. The CDR3 consists of 19 residues. CDR3 sequence reads: CASSPPTGWRTLSGNTIYF. CDR3 coding DNA: TGTGCCAGCAGCCCGCCCACAGGGTGGCGGACACTCTCTGGAAACACCATATATTTT.

The table lists this clone with a few counts. The chain uses TRBV2 and TRBJ1-2, with a weak D call TRBD1 (5 bases). V was pared by 6 bases and J by 4 bases, with 12 bases between. Germline CDR1 reads SNHLY; CDR2 reads FYNNEI. The CDR3 loop spans 13 amino acids. CDR3 protein: CASREGLIYGYTF. The CDR3, as DNA: TGTGCCAGCAGGGAGGGACTAATCTATGGCTACACCTTC.

This chain uses TRBV6-5 with TRBJ1-6; D is possibly TRBD1 (5 bases). Between the trimmed V and J ends, which lost 0 bases and 7 bases, there was a span of 7 bases. The CDR3 totals 14 residues. Germline CDR1 MNHEY, CDR2 SVGAGI. In DNA, the CDR3 is TGTGCCAGCAGTTACTCGACAGAGAATTCACCCCTCCACTTT. Translating it yields CASSYSTENSPLHF.

The rearrangement uses TRBV7-9 and TRBJ2-1, with D possibly being TRBD1 (6 bases). The germline V gene has CDR1 SEHNR and CDR2 FQNEAQ (reference sequence). This CDR3 region has 15 residues. The V and J ends lost 6 bases and 0 bases respectively, with 12 bases between them. The CDR3 is CASRPTGSSYNEQFF. Here the CDR3 DNA reads TGTGCCAGCAGACCAACAGGGAGCTCCTACAATGAGCAGTTCTTC.

The gene calls are TRBV27 and TRBJ2-6; TRBD1 aligns across 8 bases. Germline CDR1 and CDR2: MNHEY and SMNVEV (reference sequence). With 6 bases clipped from V and 2 bases from J, the junction kept 9 bases outside the gene matches. This CDR3 spans 17 amino acids. CDR3 sequence: CASSTRTGKAGANVLTF. Written as DNA, the CDR3 is TGTGCCAGCAGCACCAGGACAGGGAAAGCTGGGGCCAACGTCCTGACTTTC.

The rearrangement uses TRBV19 and TRBJ1-2; no clear D. This CDR3 has 18 residues. In germline, CDR1 is LNHDA, CDR2 SQIVND (reference sequence). V was cut by 10 bases and J by 4 bases, with 31 bases left in between. This CDR3 reads CATSKRAWQTRNFYGYTF. The CDR3, as DNA: TGTGCCACCAGTAAGAGGGCATGGCAGACCCGAAACTTCTATGGCTACACCTTC.

This rearrangement joins TRBV5-4 to TRBJ2-7; 11 nucleotides align to TRBD2. V was clipped by 2 bases and J by 3 bases; unmatched bases: 1. The CDR3 totals 14 residues. Germline assignment: CDR1 SGHNT and CDR2 YYREEE (reference sequence). As DNA, the CDR3 is TGTGCCAGCAGCTTAGGGACTAGCGGCTACGAGCAGTACTTC. Protein: CASSLGTSGYEQYF.

In nucleotides, the CDR3 is TGTGCCACCAGCAGAGATCGAAGTACCTATTCCTACGAGCAGTACTTC. Its translation: CATSRDRSTYSYEQYF. This chain links TRBV15 with TRBJ2-7; unclear D gene. Germline V CDR1 and CDR2: LNHNV, YYDKDF (reference sequence). The V end was cut by 0 bases, the J end by 1 base, with 13 bases between. The CDR3 consists of 16 residues. The full variable domain, its missing parts supplied by reference TRBV15 and TRBJ2-7, is DAMVIQNPRYQVTQFGKPVTLSCSQTLNHNVMYWYQQKSSQAPKLLFHYYDKDFNNEADTPDNFQSRRPNTSFCFLDIRSPGLGDTAMYLCATSRDRSTYSYEQYFGPGTRLTVT.

This chain links TRBV28 with TRBJ2-5; TRBD2 matches 10 bases. This CDR3 has 14 residues. CDR1 MDHEN and CDR2 SYDVKM come from the germline V gene. V dropped 9 bases and J dropped 1; count of bases not matched to a gene: 5. CDR3 DNA sequence: TGTGCCAGTCTACCTAGCGGGAGCCAAGAGACCCAGTACTTC. Amino acids: CASLPSGSQETQYF.

The genes are TRBV7-9 and TRBJ2-7, with 16 bases that match TRBD2. The J segment lost 5 bases and the V segment lost 5 bases, leaving 12 bases of the junction unmatched. Germline assignment: CDR1 SEHNR and CDR2 FQNEAQ (reference sequence). CDR3 length equals 18 residues. The CDR3 DNA sequence: TGTGCCAGCAGCCGTACCGGGACTAGCGGGAGGGCCCCAGACGAGCAGTACTTC. The encoded protein is CASSRTGTSGRAPDEQYF.